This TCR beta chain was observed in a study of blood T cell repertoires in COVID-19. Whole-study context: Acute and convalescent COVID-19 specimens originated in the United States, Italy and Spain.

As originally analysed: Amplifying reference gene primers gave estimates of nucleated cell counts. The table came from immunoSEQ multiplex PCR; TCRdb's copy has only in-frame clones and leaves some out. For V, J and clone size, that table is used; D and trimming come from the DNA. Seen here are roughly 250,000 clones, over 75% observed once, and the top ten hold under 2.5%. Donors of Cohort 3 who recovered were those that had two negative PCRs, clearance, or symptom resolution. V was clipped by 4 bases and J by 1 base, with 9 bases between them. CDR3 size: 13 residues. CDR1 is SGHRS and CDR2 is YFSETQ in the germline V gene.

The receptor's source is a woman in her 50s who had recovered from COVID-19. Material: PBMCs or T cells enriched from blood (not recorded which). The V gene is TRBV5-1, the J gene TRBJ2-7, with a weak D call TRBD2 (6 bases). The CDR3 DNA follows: TGCGCCAGCAGCAGAGGGACTTCCTACGAGCAGTACTTC. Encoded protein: CASSRGTSYEQYF.